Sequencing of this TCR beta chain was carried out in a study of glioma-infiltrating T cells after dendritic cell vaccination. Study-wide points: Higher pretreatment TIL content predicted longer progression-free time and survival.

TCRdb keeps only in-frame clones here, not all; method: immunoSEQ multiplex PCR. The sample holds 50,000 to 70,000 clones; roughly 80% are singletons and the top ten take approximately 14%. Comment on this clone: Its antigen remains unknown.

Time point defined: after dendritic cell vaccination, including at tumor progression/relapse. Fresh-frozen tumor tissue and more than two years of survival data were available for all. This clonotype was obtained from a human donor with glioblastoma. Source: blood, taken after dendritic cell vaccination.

The CDR3 protein is CASNLVTDTQYF. The CDR3 DNA reads TGTGCCAGCAATCTAGTAACAGATACGCAGTATTTT. The rearrangement joins TRBV13 to TRBJ2-3; no clear D. This CDR3 has 12 amino acids. V lost 7 bases and J lost 3, with 8 bases in between. Per the germline V gene, CDR1 is PRHDT and CDR2 is FYEKMQ (reference sequence).